What follows is one T cell receptor beta chain and its context. In the authors' workflow: Estimates of nucleated cell counts were drawn from the amplification of reference gene primers. TCRdb's copy holds only in-frame clones and misses some; the assay was immunoSEQ multiplex PCR. That table furnishes V, J and clone size, whereas the DNA furnished D and trimming. The table records over 80,000 clones, 85% to 95% of them present only once. This specimen belongs to a study of blood T cell repertoires in COVID-19. Background on the study: The origin of the acute and convalescent COVID-19 samples was the United States, Italy and Spain. PBMCs, B-cell-depleted T cells, or T cells provided the cDNA or gDNA that made up the material.

This CDR3 has 16 residues. Germline assignment: CDR1 KGHDR and CDR2 SFDVKD. The V gene lost 3 bases and the J gene lost 6 bases, with 18 bases spanning the gap. The sequencing sample was made of peripheral blood. The TCR comes from a man aged 55 to 69 with acute or convalescent COVID-19. The chain links TRBV24-1 to TRBJ2-3; maybe TRBD2 (6 bases). The CDR3 DNA reads TGTGCCACCAGTGATCCGACTAGTTATTCGGCCGATACGCAGTATTTT. Protein sequence: CATSDPTSYSADTQYF.